The following is a T cell receptor (beta chain) sequence with its context. Its antigen is unknown. With 60 Vbeta and 13 Jbeta primers, the PCR was carried out. Sequencing used immunoSEQ multiplex PCR; TCRdb keeps in-frame clones, though not all of them. The top ten hold about 4.3% of the sample, which has some 130,000 clones, about four fifths seen once. These data are taken from a study of cytomegalovirus exposure and HLA in healthy donors. Overall study results and limits: Overall, 164 TCR beta chains were annotated as cytomegalovirus-associated. A later examination showed that TCR association rates differed by HLA locus, with DRB1 most and HLA-C fewest.

For the donor in question, CMV serostatus went unrecorded. This clonotype was sampled from a man younger than 40 in good health. The sample taken for sequencing was PBMCs.

CDR3 loop: CASSQVRDVSMVSTQYF. In nucleotides, the CDR3 is TGCGCCAGCAGCCAAGTGCGGGACGTATCGATGGTATCTACCCAGTACTTC. This chain joins TRBV4-3 and TRBJ2-5, with D possibly TRBD2 on 6 matching bases. Per germline, CDR1 LGHNA and CDR2 YSLEER. CDR3 length: 17 amino acids. V lost 1 base to trimming and J lost 8 bases, with 23 bases between them.